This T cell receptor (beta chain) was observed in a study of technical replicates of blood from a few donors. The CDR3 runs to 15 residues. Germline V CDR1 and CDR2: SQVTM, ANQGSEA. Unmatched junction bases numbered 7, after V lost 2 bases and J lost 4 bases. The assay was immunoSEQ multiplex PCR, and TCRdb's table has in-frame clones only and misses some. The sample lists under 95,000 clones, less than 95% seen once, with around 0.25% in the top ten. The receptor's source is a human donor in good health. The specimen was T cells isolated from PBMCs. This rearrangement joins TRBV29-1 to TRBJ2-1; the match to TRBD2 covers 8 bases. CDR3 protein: CSVETVASGYNEQFF. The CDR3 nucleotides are TGCAGCGTTGAAACAGTGGCTAGCGGGTACAATGAGCAGTTCTTC.